This T cell receptor beta chain comes out of a study of CD8+ T cells in alopecia areata. Extracted RNA was reverse transcribed, and the resulting cDNA served as sequencing template. Libraries were prepared by immunoSEQ multiplex PCR; TCRdb keeps only in-frame clonotypes and omits some of them. The sample comprises about 170,000 clones, around 58% of which are singletons, and about a sixth rests with the top ten. From germline, CDR1 is GTSNPN and CDR2 SVGIG (reference sequence). The CDR3 runs 14 residues. The V and J ends lost 3 bases and 1 base respectively, with 12 bases between them. Worth noting for this clone: Its antigen remains unidentified.

Regarding the study as a whole: Researchers reported that TCR sharing among patients proved less clear than in mice, possibly HLA-linked.

The treatment here: oral pan-JAK inhibitor, 5-10 mg twice daily. Here the sequenced sample was CD4+ T cells sorted from blood, taken at approximately week 61, from a patient treated with tofacitinib. The chain uses TRBV30 and TRBJ2-5, with no clear D. This receptor was identified in a human donor with alopecia areata. The CDR3 loop is CAWSASRIQETQYF. CDR3 nucleotides: TGTGCCTGGAGCGCTTCCCGAATCCAAGAGACCCAGTACTTC. Supplemented by reference TRBV30 and TRBJ2-5, the full variable domain reads SQTIHQWPATLVQPVGSPLSLECTVEGTSNPNLYWYRQAAGRGLQLLFYSVGIGQISSEVPQNLSASRPQDRQFILSSKKLLLSDSGFYLCAWSASRIQETQYFGPGTRLLVL.